This entry is about one TCR beta chain. Its antigen is currently unknown. The data derive from a study of T cell repertoires in cytomegalovirus infection. General observations from the study: Predominance within the ex vivo response was attributable to HLA-C-restricted CMV-specific TCR beta clonotypes.

This CDR3 region has 14 residues. Trimming cost V 5 bases and J 3 bases; bases outside gene matches: 8. Germline assignment: CDR1 DFQATT and CDR2 SNEGSKA (reference sequence). TCRdb itself ran the reads through MiXCR, one entry per CDR3 protein. The top ten hold more than 25% of the sample, which has 150,000 to 200,000 distinct CDR3 sequences, 20% to 25% seen once. Sequenced here: CD8+ T cells from cultured PBMCs, sampled from culture after CMV antigen stimulation. The sequence was collected from a human donor in good health (CMV status not recorded). Some clones in this sample may be carry-over from other donors' samples. The gene calls are TRBV20-1 and TRBJ2-3, with TRBD2 matching 7 bases. The CDR3, as DNA: TGCAGTGCTCTCCGACTAGCTCCGACAGATACGCAGTATTTT. It is translated as CSALRLAPTDTQYF.